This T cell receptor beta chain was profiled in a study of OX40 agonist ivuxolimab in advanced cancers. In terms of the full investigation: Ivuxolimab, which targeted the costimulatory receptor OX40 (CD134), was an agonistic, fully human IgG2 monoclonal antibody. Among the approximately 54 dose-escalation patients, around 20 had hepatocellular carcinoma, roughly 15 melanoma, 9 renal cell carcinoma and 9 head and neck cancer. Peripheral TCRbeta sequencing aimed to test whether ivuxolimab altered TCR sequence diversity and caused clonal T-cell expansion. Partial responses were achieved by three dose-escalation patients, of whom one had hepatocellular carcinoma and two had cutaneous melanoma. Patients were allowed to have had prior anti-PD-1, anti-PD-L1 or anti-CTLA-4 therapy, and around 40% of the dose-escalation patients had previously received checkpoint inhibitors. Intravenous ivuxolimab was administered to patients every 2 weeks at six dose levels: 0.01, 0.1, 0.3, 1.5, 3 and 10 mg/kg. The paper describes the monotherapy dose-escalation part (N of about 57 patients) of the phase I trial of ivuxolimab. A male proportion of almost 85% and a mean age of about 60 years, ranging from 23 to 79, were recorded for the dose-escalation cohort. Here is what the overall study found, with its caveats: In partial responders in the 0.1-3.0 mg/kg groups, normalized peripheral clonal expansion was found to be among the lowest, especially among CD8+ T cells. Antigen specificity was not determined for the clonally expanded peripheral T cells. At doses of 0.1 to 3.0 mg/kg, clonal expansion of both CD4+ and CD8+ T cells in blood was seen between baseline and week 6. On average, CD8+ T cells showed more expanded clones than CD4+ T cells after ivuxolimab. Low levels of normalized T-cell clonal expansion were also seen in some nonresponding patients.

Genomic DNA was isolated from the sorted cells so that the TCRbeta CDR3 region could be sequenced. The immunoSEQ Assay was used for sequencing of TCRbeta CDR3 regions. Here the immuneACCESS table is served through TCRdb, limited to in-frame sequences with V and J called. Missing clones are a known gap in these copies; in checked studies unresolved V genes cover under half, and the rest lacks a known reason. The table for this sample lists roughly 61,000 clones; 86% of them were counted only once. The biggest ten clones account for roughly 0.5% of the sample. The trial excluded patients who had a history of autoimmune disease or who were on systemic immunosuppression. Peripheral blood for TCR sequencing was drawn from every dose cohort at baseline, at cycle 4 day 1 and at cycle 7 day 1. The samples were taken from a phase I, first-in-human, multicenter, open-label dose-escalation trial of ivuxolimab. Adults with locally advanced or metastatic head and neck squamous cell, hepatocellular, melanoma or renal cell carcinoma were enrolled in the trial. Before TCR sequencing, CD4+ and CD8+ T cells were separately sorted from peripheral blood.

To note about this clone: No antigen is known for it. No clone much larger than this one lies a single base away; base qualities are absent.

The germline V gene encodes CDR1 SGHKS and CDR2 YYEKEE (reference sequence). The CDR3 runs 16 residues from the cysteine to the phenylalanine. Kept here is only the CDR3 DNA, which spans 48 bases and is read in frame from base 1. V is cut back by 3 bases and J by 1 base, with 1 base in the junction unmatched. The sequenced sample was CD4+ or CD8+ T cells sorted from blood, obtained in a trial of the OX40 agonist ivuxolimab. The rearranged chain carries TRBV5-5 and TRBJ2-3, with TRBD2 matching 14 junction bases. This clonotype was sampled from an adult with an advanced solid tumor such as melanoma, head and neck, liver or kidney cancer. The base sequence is TGTGCCAGCAGCTCGGGACTAGCGGGGGGCACAGATACGCAGTATTTT. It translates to CASSSGLAGGTDTQYF.